This entry is about one T cell receptor beta chain. The specificity of this receptor is unknown. Base qualities are not recorded, but no much larger clone differs from it by a single base. The cohort comprised 670 or so healthy bone marrow donors. All cohort members were sampled while nominally healthy, although unrecorded immune exposures were likely present. The donor was CMV seropositive and was included in the group of 250 to 300 seropositive cohort members. Each donor provided a peripheral blood sample, and peripheral blood mononuclear cells were used for TCR beta sequencing. Genomic DNA extraction from the blood cell samples was performed with the Qiagen DNeasy Blood Extraction Kit. This sample is drawn from a study of cytomegalovirus exposure and HLA in healthy donors (dated by TCRdb to the late 2010s). Regarding the study in general: An earlier analysis of 587 of the donors reported 250 to 350 Gb of sequence data and 117 million unique TCR beta sequences from 150 million to 200 million T cells. Typing coverage differed by locus: A, B, C, DRB1 and DQB1 were typed in roughly 629-630 donors, DQA1 in around 500, DPA1 in around 600, and DPB1 in just under 490. The study aimed to test whether cataloging public T cell receptors could reveal signatures of past pathogen exposure. Using immunosequencing, the study profiled T cell repertoires from 500 to 800 subjects and related those repertoires to cytomegalovirus serostatus. Five DR-DQ haplotypes were handled as single units for association and clustering, since linkage in the cohort was strong. The genetic ancestry cluster associated with self-reported Caucasian donors included over 65% of the approximately 430 genotyped donors. HLA typing included class I and class II loci at four-digit resolution. In the later analysis, no new phenotypic data were used to find candidate immune exposures; instead, reliance was placed on TCR beta sequences and their occurrence across donors. Donor age, sex, ethnicity and CMV serostatus were compiled together with the repertoire data. An earlier analysis of roughly 600 of the donors used high-throughput TCR beta sequencing to judge whether each TCR beta V gene segment behaved as functional or pseudogenic. An early release that covered 640 HLA-typed donors contained 250 to 350 gigabases of sequencing data and tens of millions of unique TCR sequences. In a later genetic analysis, genome-wide SNP genotypes for about 55% of the roughly 700 donors were used, and that subset was treated as a discovery cohort. To study patterns of TCR occurrence, a later analysis re-analyzed previously published TCR beta repertoires from 600 to 750 donors and added high-resolution HLA genotyping. Besides the first cohort of roughly 640 subjects, a separate validation cohort made up of 120 different subjects was used. High-throughput TCR immunosequencing, statistical association of individual TCRs with disease status, and machine learning were combined to predict cytomegalovirus infection status. Among a few hundred genotyped donors of the cohort, an average of around 240,000 unique TCR beta nucleotide sequences were sequenced per donor, approximately 20% of them non-productive. All discovery cohort repertoires had been generated using a single sequencing platform. Study-level results and caveats: Most TCR sequences were seen in very few donors, while some public TCRs were found in many individuals. A later analysis found that most CMV-associated TCR beta chains appeared HLA-restricted, with HLA associations seemingly driven largely by CMV exposure. Compared with equally common non-associated chains, HLA-associated TCR beta chains in a later analysis were more clonally expanded and had lower generation probabilities. When HLA alleles, especially DR and DQ, strongly co-occurred, attributing TCR associations to individual alleles was difficult. The cohort was sequenced for TCR beta chains only, and without alpha or paired-chain data the features that could be detected were limited. An association between a missense DCLRE1C variant and V-gene and J-gene trimming of TCR beta chains was found in a later genetic analysis and replicated in an independent cohort. Compared with the 666-donor mean, donors in an Asian-associated ancestry cluster had fewer N-insertions in productive TCRs, according to a later genetic analysis. A cluster of highly shared sequence variants was judged likely to represent a technical artifact of the sequencing pipeline. For the cohort, immune exposure information was limited to CMV serostatus. In an earlier analysis of some 500 of the donors, most TCR beta V segments appeared in productive rearrangements about 87% or about 30% of the time, broadly matching IMGT annotations. The authors suggested that the approach could potentially be generalized to other disease states and immunological phenotypes. HLA typing was unavailable for some donors at each locus, so association tests used only the typed subset. Specific HLA alleles were associated with some 15,000 TCR beta sequences at a false discovery rate of 0.05 in a later analysis. In vitro tests confirmed that a few of the cytomegalovirus-associated TCR beta chains recognize cytomegalovirus antigens. Several of the top co-occurrence clusters appeared to be linked to parvovirus B19, influenza, CMV and Epstein-Barr virus, according to a later analysis. In the study, around 160 TCR beta chains were listed as associated with cytomegalovirus. In both the original and validation cohorts, the classifier was reported to diagnose cytomegalovirus status with high specificity and sensitivity. Presence/absence analyses assumed roughly uniform sequencing depth across donors, an assumption that may not hold. Linkage disequilibrium might explain the correlated functional status among segregating V segments, but an unknown experimental factor could not be ruled out. A further reported finding was that TCR beta sequences accurately predicted the HLA-A and HLA-B alleles for most subjects in the first cohort. The earlier analysis of approximately 590 of the donors excluded around 17 rarely observed V segments, including chromosome 9 orphons, because counts were too low. In a later analysis, TCR association rates were found to vary across HLA loci, with the most associated TCRs seen for DRB1 alleles and the fewest for HLA-C alleles.

Library construction relied on the immunoSEQ multiplex PCR assay. A mixture of 60 forward primers for TCR Vbeta segments and 13 reverse primers for TCR Jbeta segments was used in the multiplex PCR. Amplification of the CDR3 region of rearranged TCR beta genes was performed with a multiplex PCR assay on genomic DNA. Amplified TCR beta libraries were sequenced as 87-base-pair reads on the Illumina HiSeq System. The published analysis was carried out like this. A later analysis tallied some 79 million unique TCR beta chains across the 640 or so repertoires, and some 12 million of those chains were shared by two or more donors. Raw reads were error-corrected and collapsed into unique sequences with a nearest-neighbor algorithm that merged closely related sequences to remove PCR and sequencing errors. To assign V, D and J gene segments, CDR3 sequences were aligned to IMGT reference sequences. Each retained sequence needed at least a six-nucleotide match to both a V gene segment and a J gene segment. Rearrangements were called productive when the CDR3 lacked stop codons and stayed in frame with V and J; all others were non-productive. Following IMGT convention, CDR3 was defined as the stretch from the second conserved V-encoded cysteine up to the conserved J-encoded phenylalanine. The earlier analysis of 550 to 650 of the donors excluded any sequence lacking an unambiguous match to a single V gene segment. In an earlier analysis of roughly 600 of the donors, a V segment was called functional when productive rearrangements were above 56.7%, and segregating when the standard deviation between donors exceeded 5%. A statistical classification framework was built for diagnosing cytomegalovirus status from the catalog of TCR beta chain sequences. In a later analysis, TCR nucleotide sequences were compared against IMGT/GENE-DB human TR gene sequences so that V and J genes could be assigned. Using the TCRdist pipeline, a later analysis assigned CDR3 sequences along with most-parsimonious VDJ recombination scenarios. In a later analysis, every TCR beta chain was defined by the combination of its CDR3 amino acid sequence and its V-gene family, and reads without a unique V-gene family were dropped. In a later analysis, 500 to 700 highly shared, low-generation-probability nucleotide sequences were removed to address suspected cross-contamination and a sequencing artifact. For each public chain, a later analysis derived a clonal expansion index from normalized ranks of inferred template counts within each repertoire. A later analysis computed generation probabilities with a VDJ recombination model fitted to out-of-frame rearrangements, and checked the results against IGoR. In a later analysis, hypergeometric tests were used to score TCR-TCR, TCR-HLA and TCR-CMV co-occurrence, with a repertoire-size bias correction applied to TCR pairs. In a later analysis, false discovery rates were estimated by permuting HLA or CMV assignments 20 times. In a later analysis, co-occurring TCRs were grouped using DBSCAN, with TCRdist sequence similarity added in when clustering inside HLA-allele-positive subsets. Repertoires with fewer than 30,000 or more than 120,000 public chains, plus five repertoires with anomalous nucleotide sharing, were excluded from co-occurrence clustering. What TCRdb holds here is the immuneACCESS table cut down to in-frame rearrangements. Part of the clones is not present; checked against another copy, under half of the missing clones reflect an unresolved V gene, and the others are unexplained. That table is the source of V, J and clone size, and D and trimming were worked out from the DNA. The sample records roughly 200,000 clones, around 80% of which are singletons. The top ten hold around 4.3% of the sample.

The specimen sequenced was PBMCs. The TCR originated in a woman aged 25-40 years in good health and CMV-seropositive.

The CDR3 in this case is CASSSPTSPDNEQFF. The DNA sequence is TGTGCCAGCAGCTCTCCGACTAGTCCGGACAATGAGCAGTTCTTC. The chain employs TRBV7-8 and TRBJ2-1; TRBD2 is a possible D gene, resting on 6 matching bases. For CDR1 and CDR2, the germline V gene lists SGHVS and FQNEAQ. The CDR3 starts with the cysteine, ends with the phenylalanine, and has 15 residues. The entry retains the CDR3 DNA only, 45 bases that are in frame from base 1. The germline ends are 15 bases apart after V is trimmed by 4 bases and J by 5 bases.